The present TCR beta chain was sequenced within a study of blood T cell repertoires in COVID-19 (dated by TCRdb to 2020 to 2021). Regarding the complete study: Collaborator samples came from the United States, Italy and Spain and covered acute and convalescent phases of COVID-19. The material from the prospective study consisted of cDNA or gDNA derived from T cells, B-cell-depleted T cells, or PBMCs. Deeply sampled blood TCRbeta repertoires from subjects exposed to, actively infected with, or recovered from COVID-19 were included in the dataset. The repertoires were released in a freely available public database meant as a resource for research on the immune response to SARS-CoV-2. Samples were obtained from the ongoing ImmuneRACE study (first 160 participants) and from 1,200 or so subjects provided by 6 global collaborators. The sample metadata nearly always contained a de-identified subject ID, COVID-19 status, age in years and sex. Where HLA class I and class II types were available, the types were taken from metadata supplied by the sample provider, not from assay-based typing.

Collaborating institutions collected whole blood in K2EDTA tubes following their own protocols. For TCRbeta analysis, collaborators shipped samples in one of three forms: frozen whole blood, isolated PBMCs, or DNA extracted from either of those sample types. Spanning cysteine to phenylalanine, the CDR3 consists of 14 amino acids. Only the CDR3 DNA is retained, 42 bases long and in frame from the first base. V was cut back by 7 bases and J by 10 bases, leaving a gap of 17 bases between them. The CDR1 and CDR2 encoded by the germline V gene are MDHEN and SYDVKM. TCRbeta CDR3 regions were amplified from genomic DNA by means of the immunoSEQ Assay, a bias-controlled multiplex PCR. The original methods were these. The number of nucleated cells in each sample was estimated from the amplification of reference gene primers within the assay. Sequence reads were collapsed and filtered to measure the absolute abundance of every unique TCRbeta CDR3 rearrangement. For each sample, productive Simpson clonality was calculated by taking the square root of Simpson's diversity index across productive rearrangements. Not all clones reach the TCRdb copy of this immuneACCESS table, which keeps in-frame sequences only. Checked studies attribute under half of the gap to unresolved V genes and leave the rest unexplained. V and J calls and clone size are given by that table; D and trimming were obtained from the DNA. Recorded for this sample are 120,000 or so clones; around 86% of them occurred a single time. The leading ten clones occupy approximately 12% of the sample.

About this clone: This clone's antigen is unknown. Base qualities are missing; no much larger clone stands one base away.

What the work shows at the level of the full study, not this receptor alone: How much clinical and demographic metadata was included differed by source and by participant, and the metadata was provided uncurated.

The V and J genes are TRBV28 and TRBJ1-6; TRBD1 is possibly the D segment (6 matching bases). The receptor was isolated from a man in his sixties with acute or convalescent COVID-19. The sequenced sample consisted of peripheral blood. The nucleotide sequence reads TGTGCCAGCATCCCGGGACACCCATTGTCACCCCTCCACTTT. This yields the protein CASIPGHPLSPLHF. When the CDR3 is completed using the reference TRBV28 and TRBJ1-6 genes on either side, the full variable domain is DVKVTQSSRYLVKRTGEKVFLECVQDMDHENMFWYRQDPGLGLRLIYFSYDVKMKEKGDIPEGYSVSREKKERFSLILESASTNQTSMYLCASIPGHPLSPLHFGNGTRLTVT.